The 21 T cell receptor beta chains below come from one sample, sequenced in a study of blood T cell repertoires in COVID-19. Data came from immunoSEQ multiplex PCR; TCRdb stores just in-frame clones and leaves some out. The sample carries hundreds of thousands of clones, 90% recorded once. Material: PBMCs or T cells enriched from blood (not recorded which). These receptor sequences come from a woman younger than 35 with acute COVID-19.

The J gene is TRBJ1-5, the V gene TRBV27, with D unclear. The length of the CDR3 is 13 residues. Trimming shortened V by 0 bases and J by 6 bases, and 6 bases separated the two germline ends. Germline V gene sequence: CDR1 MNHEY, CDR2 SMNVEV (reference sequence). The CDR3 here is CASSLSNSQPQHF. The CDR3 nucleotides are TGTGCCAGCAGTTTATCGAACAGTCAGCCCCAGCATTTT.

This clone has more than one count but fewer than ten. This chain uses TRBV15 with TRBJ1-2; D is uncertain. The V end lost 2 bases, the J end lost 2 bases, and 9 bases lay between the germline ends. This CDR3 is built from 14 residues. Per the germline V gene, CDR1 is LNHNV and CDR2 is YYDKDF (reference sequence). In DNA form, the CDR3 reads TGTGCCACCAGCAGACCTCGCGAGAACTATGGCTACACCTTC. Translation gives CATSRPRENYGYTF.

In DNA, the CDR3 is TGCAGCGTTGATTTCGTAGCGGGGGCTGAGCAGTTCTTC. Amino acids: CSVDFVAGAEQFF. V is TRBV29-1 and J is TRBJ2-1, with 9 bases lining up with TRBD2. Germline V CDR1 and CDR2: SQVTM, ANQGSEA. V dropped 3 bases and J dropped 9; count of bases not matched to a gene: 6. There are 13 residues in the CDR3.

V is TRBV6-5 and J is TRBJ2-7; D may be TRBD1 (6 bases). CDR3 length: 13 residues. V lost 6 bases and J lost 2, with 11 bases in between. Germline V gives CDR1 MNHEY, CDR2 SVGAGI. This chain's CDR3 is CASRLGTTYEQYF. The CDR3 nucleotides read TGTGCCAGCAGACTCGGGACAACCTACGAGCAGTACTTC.

The chain has TRBV9 and TRBJ1-5; possible D gene TRBD1, 5 bases. V dropped 1 base and J dropped 7 bases, with 12 bases sitting between them. This CDR3 is built from 14 residues. Looked up from germline, CDR1 is SGDLS and CDR2 is YYNGEE. The CDR3 region is CASSVRGLRQPQHF. In nucleotides, the CDR3 is TGTGCCAGCAGCGTAAGGGGATTGAGACAGCCCCAGCATTTT.

There are a few counts of this clone. The chain combines TRBV18 with TRBJ1-2; 7 bases match TRBD1. Losses at the gene ends were 0 bases for V and 2 bases for J; bases not matched to a gene: 3. The CDR3 has 15 amino acids. Germline V gene lookup returns CDR1 KGHSH and CDR2 LQKENI. The CDR3 loop is CASSPPTGPNYGYTF. The DNA for the CDR3 is TGTGCCAGCTCACCACCGACAGGGCCCAACTATGGCTACACCTTC. The whole variable domain, remainder taken from reference TRBV18 and TRBJ1-2, is NAGVMQNPRHLVRRRGQEARLRCSPMKGHSHVYWYRQLPEEGLKFMVYLQKENIIDESGMPKERFSAEFPKEGPSILRIQQVVRGDSAAYFCASSPPTGPNYGYTFGSGTRLTVV.

The count of this clone is one. This sequence joins TRBV10-2 and TRBJ1-5; D is undetermined. V lost 3 bases, J lost 2 bases, and 8 bases lay in between. The length of the CDR3 is 14 residues. CDR1 WSHSY and CDR2 SAAADI come from the germline V gene. CDR3 bases: TGCGCCAGCAGTGACCGTGTTCGCAATCAGCCCCAGCATTTT. Translated, it gives CASSDRVRNQPQHF.

The chain has TRBV15 and TRBJ1-3, with D unresolved. The germline gives CDR1 LNHNV, CDR2 YYDKDF (reference sequence). This CDR3 region has 13 residues. V was trimmed by 5 bases and J by 0 bases, leaving 5 bases between them. The CDR3 here is CATSRSSGNTIYF. Here the CDR3 DNA reads TGTGCCACCAGCCGGAGCTCTGGAAACACCATATATTTT.

In the case of this clone: Sequence at one end of the junction differs from germline and may be a read error. The J gene is TRBJ2-7, the V gene TRBV5-1; tentative D call: TRBD2 (6 bases). The CDR3 sequence is 12 residues long. Germline V gives CDR1 SGHRS, CDR2 YFSETQ. CDR3: CASSLTRNEQYF. CDR3 coding DNA: TGCGCCAGTAGCTTGACTAGGAACGAGCAGTACTTC. Filled out from reference TRBV5-1 and TRBJ2-7, the complete variable domain reads KAGVTQTPRYLIKTRGQQVTLSCSPISGHRSVSWYQQTPGQGLQFLFEYFSETQRNKGNFPGRFSGRQFSNSRSEMNVSTLELGDSALYLCASSLTRNEQYFGPGTRLTVT.

The rearrangement joins TRBV11-2 to TRBJ1-2, with a possible D match to TRBD1 (5 bases). The CDR3 has 15 residues. Germline loops: CDR1 SGHAT, CDR2 FQNNGV. V lost 0 bases, J lost 4 bases, and 12 bases lay in between. The CDR3 region is CASSLDLAGTYGYTF. In DNA, the CDR3 is TGTGCCAGCAGCTTAGATCTGGCGGGGACCTATGGCTACACCTTC.

This chain connects TRBV5-6 to TRBJ2-7, with 8 positions matching TRBD2. CDR3 length: 14 amino acids. Germline V gene lookup returns CDR1 SGHDT and CDR2 YYEEEE. V was pared by 4 bases and J by 0 bases, with 3 bases of the junction left unmatched. CDR3 sequence: CASSAGGASYEQYF. The CDR3 coding sequence is TGTGCCAGCAGCGCCGGGGGGGCCTCCTACGAGCAGTACTTC.

The genes are TRBV4-1 and TRBJ2-2; perhaps TRBD1 as D (5 bases). V lost 0 bases and J 1 base, leaving 12 bases between the germline ends. Germline V gene lookup returns CDR1 MGHRA and CDR2 YSYEKL. This CDR3 comprises 17 residues. The CDR3: CASSQDKGNGNTGELFF. The CDR3 DNA sequence: TGCGCCAGCAGCCAAGACAAGGGGAATGGGAACACCGGGGAGCTGTTTTTT.

V gene TRBV5-1 combines with J gene TRBJ2-5; D possibly corresponds to TRBD1 (6 bases). There are 15 residues in the CDR3. The V and J ends lost 0 bases and 4 bases respectively, with 13 bases between them. Germline loops: CDR1 SGHRS, CDR2 YFSETQ. The CDR3 DNA is TGCGCCAGCAGCTTGGTGGGTACAGGGACAGAGACCCAGTACTTC. It translates to CASSLVGTGTETQYF.

The chain uses TRBV27 and TRBJ2-3; 8 bases agree with TRBD2. V was clipped by 1 base and J by 0 bases; unmatched bases: 3. Per germline, CDR1 MNHEY and CDR2 SMNVEV (reference sequence). The CDR3 totals 16 residues. CDR3 in DNA: TGTGCCAGCAGTTTATATCCTAGCGGGAGCACAGATACGCAGTATTTT. This gives the protein CASSLYPSGSTDTQYF.

The chain couples TRBV7-9 to TRBJ2-1; D is ambiguous. With 9 bases removed from V and 0 bases from J, the gap between germline ends came to 9 bases. CDR1 and CDR2 (germline): SEHNR, FQNEAQ (reference sequence). The CDR3 runs to 13 residues. CDR3 in DNA: TGTGCCAGTGGCGGCTACTCCTACAATGAGCAGTTCTTC. This encodes CASGGYSYNEQFF.

This chain joins TRBV11-2 and TRBJ2-1; 7 bases are a match to TRBD2. The trim removed 4 bases at V and 3 bases at J, leaving 15 bases unmatched. Germline assignment: CDR1 SGHAT and CDR2 FQNNGV. CDR3 length: 18 amino acids. CDR3 amino acids: CASSSARVGGRFYNEQFF. As DNA, the CDR3 is TGTGCCAGCAGCTCCGCACGGGTGGGCGGGAGATTCTACAATGAGCAGTTCTTC.

The chain is built from TRBV28 and TRBJ2-3; 14 positions match TRBD2. The CDR3 totals 20 residues. Germline-derived CDR1 and CDR2 are MDHEN and SYDVKM. Unmatched junction bases numbered 17, after V lost 7 bases and J lost 2 bases. This CDR3 reads CASTRDPGLAGGLYTDTQYF. The CDR3 bases are TGTGCCAGCACACGGGACCCCGGACTAGCGGGAGGCCTCTACACAGATACGCAGTATTTT.

The V call is TRBV15, the J call TRBJ2-3, with D maybe TRBD1 (6 bases). V shed 6 bases and J shed 6 bases, with 13 bases lying between them. Germline CDR1 and CDR2: LNHNV and YYDKDF (reference sequence). This CDR3 is 13 amino acids long. CDR3 coding DNA: TGTGCCACCAGGGCAACAGGGTCCGATACGCAGTATTTT. It codes for CATRATGSDTQYF.

The chain has TRBV9 and TRBJ1-4, with 8 bases matching TRBD1. The J segment lost 6 bases and the V segment lost 0 bases, leaving 4 bases of the junction unmatched. Germline assignment: CDR1 SGDLS and CDR2 YYNGEE. The CDR3 totals 15 residues. The CDR3 nucleotides are TGTGCCAGCAGCGTAGCTTCCAGGGGGCATGAAAAACTGTTTTTT. Translation gives CASSVASRGHEKLFF. Supplemented by reference TRBV9 and TRBJ1-4, the full variable domain reads DSGVTQTPKHLITATGQRVTLRCSPRSGDLSVYWYQQSLDQGLQFLIQYYNGEERAKGNILERFSAQQFPDLHSELNLSSLELGDSALYFCASSVASRGHEKLFFGSGTQLSVL.

The genes are TRBV28 and TRBJ2-1, with 11 bases that match TRBD2. This CDR3 spans 18 amino acids. Trimming took 1 base from V and 5 from J; bases not matched to a gene: 10. Germline CDR1 is MDHEN and CDR2 is SYDVKM. The CDR3 protein is CASSLSLIAGGPNNEQFF. DNA for the CDR3: TGTGCCAGCAGTTTATCCCTGATAGCGGGAGGGCCGAACAATGAGCAGTTCTTC.

The chain has TRBV3-1 (or the pseudogene TRBV3-2) and TRBJ1-1; D unclear. This CDR3 spans 15 amino acids. Trimming took off 0 bases at V and 5 bases at J, with 13 bases between the two ends. CDR1 LGHDT and CDR2 YNNKEL come from the germline V gene (reference sequence). The CDR3 is CASSQEYSPFTEAFF. The CDR3, as DNA: TGTGCCAGCAGCCAAGAGTACAGCCCATTTACTGAAGCTTTCTTT.